Many counts were recorded for the clone carrying this T cell receptor (beta chain). Its antigen is unidentified. Construction of TCR beta libraries relied on iRepertoire HTBI primers and on Arm-PCR targeting CDR3 regions. Original processing notes: Taken together, the samples had around 66 TRBV and roughly 15 TRBJ segments identified. Via MiXCR, TCRdb re-called the multiplex PCR reads, giving one row per CDR3 protein. TCRdb's processing, not the authors', yielded these V and J calls. Of around 460,000 distinct CDR3 sequences listed, approximately 23% are singletons. Time point indicated: persistent/refractory GD, antithyroid drugs over 5 years with positive TRAb. Generation of the TCR library employed RNA extracted from PBMCs. In Xi'an, China, an endocrinology department was the source of patients. The sample is drawn from a study of regulatory T cells in long-lasting Graves disease. Broader study findings: Peripheral blood, not thyroid tissue, was the sole material studied.

V trimming: 5 bases; J trimming: 5 bases; junction bases outside the gene matches: 7. This CDR3 has 14 residues. The sample here was peripheral blood mononuclear cells (PBMCs), taken when the disease was refractory, from a patient treated with antithyroid drugs. The rearrangement joins TRBV12-3 or TRBV12-4 to TRBJ2-7; 9 bases map to TRBD2. The source of this sequence is a female donor with Graves disease. For the CDR3, the DNA is TGTGCCAGCAGTGGGTGGCGGGAGGGGGACGAGCAGTACTTC. Translating it yields CASSGWREGDEQYF.